The sample holds a few counts of the clone carrying this T cell receptor (beta chain). Germline-derived CDR1 and CDR2 are SEHNR and FQNEAQ (reference sequence). Trimming cost V 5 bases and J 11 bases; bases outside gene matches: 20. The CDR3 totals 16 residues. TCRdb reanalysed the RT-PCR reads using MiXCR and keeps one entry per CDR3 protein. The sample contains approximately 720,000 distinct CDR3 sequences, approximately 15% of which appear only once. This receptor was identified in a female donor in good health, serving as a healthy control. J is TRBJ1-2 and V is TRBV7-9; 7 bases line up with TRBD1. The sample taken for sequencing was memory CD4+ T cells from blood. The DNA of the CDR3 is TGTGCCAGCAGCCCAACGGGGACAGTCGGTCCCTTCCCGTACACCTTC. This codes for CASSPTGTVGPFPYTF.